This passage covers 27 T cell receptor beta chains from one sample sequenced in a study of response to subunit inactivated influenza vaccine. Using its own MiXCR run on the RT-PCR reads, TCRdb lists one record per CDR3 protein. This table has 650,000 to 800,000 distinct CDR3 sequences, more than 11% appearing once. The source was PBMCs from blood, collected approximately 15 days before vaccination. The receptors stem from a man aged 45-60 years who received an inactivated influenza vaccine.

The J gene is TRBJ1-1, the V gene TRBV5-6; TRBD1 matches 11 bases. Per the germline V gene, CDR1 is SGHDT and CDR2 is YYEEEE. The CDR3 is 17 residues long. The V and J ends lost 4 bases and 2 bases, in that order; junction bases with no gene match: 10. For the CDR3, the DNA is TGTGCCAGCAGCGGAGCCGGGACAGGGGGTCTAAACACTGAAGCTTTCTTT. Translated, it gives CASSGAGTGGLNTEAFF.

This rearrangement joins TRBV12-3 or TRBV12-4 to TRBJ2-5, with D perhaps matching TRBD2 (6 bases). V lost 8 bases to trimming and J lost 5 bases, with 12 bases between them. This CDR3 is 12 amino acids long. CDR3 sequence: CASSGSGETQYF. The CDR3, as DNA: TGTGCCAGCTCTGGCAGCGGGGAGACCCAGTACTTC.

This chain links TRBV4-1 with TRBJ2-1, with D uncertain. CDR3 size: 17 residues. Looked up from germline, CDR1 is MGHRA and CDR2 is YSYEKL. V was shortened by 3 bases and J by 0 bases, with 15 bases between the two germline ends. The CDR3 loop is CASSHGRSASSYNEQFF. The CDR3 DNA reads TGCGCCAGCAGCCACGGCCGGTCGGCGAGCTCCTACAATGAGCAGTTCTTC.

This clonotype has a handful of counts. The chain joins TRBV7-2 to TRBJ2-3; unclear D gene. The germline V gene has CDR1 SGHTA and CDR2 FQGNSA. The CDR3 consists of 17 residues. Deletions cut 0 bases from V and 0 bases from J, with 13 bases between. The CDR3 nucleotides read TGTGCCAGCAGCTTAGCGCAGGTCGGAAGGAGCACAGATACGCAGTATTTT. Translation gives CASSLAQVGRSTDTQYF.

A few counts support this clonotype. CDR3 residues: CATSETAYRSGQYF. For the CDR3, the DNA is TGTGCCACCAGTGAGACAGCCTACAGGAGCGGCCAGTACTTC. The gene calls are TRBV24-1 and TRBJ2-5; D may be TRBD1 or TRBD2 (5 bases each). Germline lookup yields CDR1 KGHDR and CDR2 SFDVKD. Trimming pared 4 bases from V and 10 bases from J, leaving 18 bases between. This CDR3 region has 14 residues.

CDR3 in DNA: TGTGCCACCAGTCCAGAAGAACTAGCCGGGGGGGATGAGCAGTTCTTC. This sequence encodes CATSPEELAGGDEQFF. This chain links TRBV24-1 with TRBJ2-1; 8 nucleotides agree with TRBD2. The V segment lost 6 bases and the J segment 8 bases; nucleotides outside the gene matches: 14. The CDR3 loop spans 16 amino acids. Germline CDR1 and CDR2: KGHDR and SFDVKD.

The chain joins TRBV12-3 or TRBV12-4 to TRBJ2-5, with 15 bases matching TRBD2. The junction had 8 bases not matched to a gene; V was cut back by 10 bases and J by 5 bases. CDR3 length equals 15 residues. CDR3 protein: CATAGLAGGQETQYF. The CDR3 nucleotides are TGTGCCACCGCCGGACTAGCGGGGGGGCAGGAGACCCAGTACTTC.

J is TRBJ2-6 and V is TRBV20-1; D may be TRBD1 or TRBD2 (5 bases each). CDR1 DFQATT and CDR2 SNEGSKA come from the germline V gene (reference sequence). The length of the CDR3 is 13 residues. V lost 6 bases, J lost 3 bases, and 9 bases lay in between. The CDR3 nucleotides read TGCAGTGCGGGGGTTGGTGGGGCCAACGTCCTGACTTTC. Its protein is CSAGVGGANVLTF.

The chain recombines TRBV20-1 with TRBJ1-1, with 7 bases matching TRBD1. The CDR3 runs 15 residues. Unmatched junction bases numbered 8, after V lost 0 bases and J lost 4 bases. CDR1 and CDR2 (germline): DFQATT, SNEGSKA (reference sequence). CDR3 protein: CSARDIGGGFTEAFF. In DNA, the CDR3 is TGCAGTGCTAGAGATATAGGAGGGGGCTTCACTGAAGCTTTCTTT.

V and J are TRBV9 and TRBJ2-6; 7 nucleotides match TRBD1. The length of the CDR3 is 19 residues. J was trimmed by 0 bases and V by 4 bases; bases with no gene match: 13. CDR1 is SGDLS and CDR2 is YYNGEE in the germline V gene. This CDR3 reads CASSSPGWDSHSGANVLTF. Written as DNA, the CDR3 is TGTGCCAGCAGCTCACCTGGGTGGGACAGCCACTCTGGGGCCAACGTCCTGACTTTC. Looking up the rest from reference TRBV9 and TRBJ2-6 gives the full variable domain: DSGVTQTPKHLITATGQRVTLRCSPRSGDLSVYWYQQSLDQGLQFLIQYYNGEERAKGNILERFSAQQFPDLHSELNLSSLELGDSALYFCASSSPGWDSHSGANVLTFGAGSRLTVL.

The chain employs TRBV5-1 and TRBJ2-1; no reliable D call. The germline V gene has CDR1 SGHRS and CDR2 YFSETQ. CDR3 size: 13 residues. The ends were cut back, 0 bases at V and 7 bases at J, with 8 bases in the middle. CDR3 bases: TGCGCCAGCAGCTTGGGAACGCGGAATGAGCAGTTCTTC. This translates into CASSLGTRNEQFF.

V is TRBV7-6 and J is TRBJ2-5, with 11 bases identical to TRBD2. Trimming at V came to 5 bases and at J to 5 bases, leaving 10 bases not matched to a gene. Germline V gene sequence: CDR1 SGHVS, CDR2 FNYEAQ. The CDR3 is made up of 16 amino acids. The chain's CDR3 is CASSIVTSGAVETQYF. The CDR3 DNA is TGTGCCAGCAGCATTGTGACTAGCGGGGCGGTGGAGACCCAGTACTTC.

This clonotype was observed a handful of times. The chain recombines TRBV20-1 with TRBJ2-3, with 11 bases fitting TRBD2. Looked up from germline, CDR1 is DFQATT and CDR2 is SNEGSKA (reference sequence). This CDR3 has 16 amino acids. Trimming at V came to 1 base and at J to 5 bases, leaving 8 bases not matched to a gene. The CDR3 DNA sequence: TGCAGTGCTAGAGGACTAGCGGGAAAATTTAGAGATACGCAGTATTTT. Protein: CSARGLAGKFRDTQYF.

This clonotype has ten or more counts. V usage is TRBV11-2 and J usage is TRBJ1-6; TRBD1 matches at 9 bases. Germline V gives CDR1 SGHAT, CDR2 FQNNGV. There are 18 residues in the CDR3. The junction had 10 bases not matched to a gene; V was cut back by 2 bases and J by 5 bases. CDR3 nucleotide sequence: TGTGCCAGCAGCTTAACCTACAGGGGGCTTTTAAATAATTCACCCCTCCACTTT. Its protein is CASSLTYRGLLNNSPLHF.

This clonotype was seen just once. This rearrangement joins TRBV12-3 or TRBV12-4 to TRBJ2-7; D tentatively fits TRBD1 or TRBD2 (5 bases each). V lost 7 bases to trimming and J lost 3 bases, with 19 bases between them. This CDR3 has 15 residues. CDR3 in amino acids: CASTASGTPYYEQYF. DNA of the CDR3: TGTGCCAGCACCGCCTCCGGGACCCCTTACTACGAGCAGTACTTC.

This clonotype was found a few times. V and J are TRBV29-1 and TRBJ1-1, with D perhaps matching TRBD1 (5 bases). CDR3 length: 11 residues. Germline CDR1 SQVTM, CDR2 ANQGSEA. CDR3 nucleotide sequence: TGCGGGTTTCAGGGGAACACTGAAGCTTTCTTT. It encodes CGFQGNTEAFF.

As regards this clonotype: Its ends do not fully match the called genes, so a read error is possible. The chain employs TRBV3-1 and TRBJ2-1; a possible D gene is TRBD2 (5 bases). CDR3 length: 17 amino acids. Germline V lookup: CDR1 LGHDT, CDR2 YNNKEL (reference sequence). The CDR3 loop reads CACSQDRERSSYNEQFF. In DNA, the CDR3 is TGTGCCTGCAGCCAAGATCGCGAGCGGAGCTCCTACAATGAGCAGTTCTTC.

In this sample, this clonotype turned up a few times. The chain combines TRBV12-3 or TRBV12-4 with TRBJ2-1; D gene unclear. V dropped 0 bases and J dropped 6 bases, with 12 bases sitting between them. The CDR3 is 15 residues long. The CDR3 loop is CASSLALGFGNEQFF. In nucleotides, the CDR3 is TGTGCCAGCAGTTTAGCGCTCGGGTTCGGCAATGAGCAGTTCTTC.

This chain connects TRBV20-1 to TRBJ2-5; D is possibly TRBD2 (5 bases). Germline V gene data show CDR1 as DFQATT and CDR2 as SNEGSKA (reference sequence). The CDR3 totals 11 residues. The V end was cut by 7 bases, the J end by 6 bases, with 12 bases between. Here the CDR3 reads CSVRGIKTQYF. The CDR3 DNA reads TGCAGTGTGAGAGGGATAAAGACCCAGTACTTC.

Here the CDR3 DNA reads TGCAGCGTTGAAGGGACTACGGGTGAAGCTTTCTTT. Residues: CSVEGTTGEAFF. The V call is TRBV29-1, the J call TRBJ1-1; no clear D. The V end lost 1 base, the J end lost 7 bases, and 10 bases lay between the germline ends. Germline CDR1 is SQVTM and CDR2 is ANQGSEA. This CDR3 comprises 12 residues.

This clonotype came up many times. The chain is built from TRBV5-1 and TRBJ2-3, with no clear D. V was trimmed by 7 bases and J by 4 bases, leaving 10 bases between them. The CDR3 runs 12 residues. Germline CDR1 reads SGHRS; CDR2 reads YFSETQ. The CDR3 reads CASAGYPDTQYF. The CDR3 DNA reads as TGCGCCAGCGCCGGGTATCCAGATACGCAGTATTTT.

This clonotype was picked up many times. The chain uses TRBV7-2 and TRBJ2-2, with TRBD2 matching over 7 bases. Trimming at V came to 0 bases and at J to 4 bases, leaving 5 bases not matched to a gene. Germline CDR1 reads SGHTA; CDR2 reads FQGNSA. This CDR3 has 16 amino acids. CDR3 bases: TGTGCCAGCAGCTTAGCGTGGTCGGGGGGCACCGGGGAGCTGTTTTTT. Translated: CASSLAWSGGTGELFF.

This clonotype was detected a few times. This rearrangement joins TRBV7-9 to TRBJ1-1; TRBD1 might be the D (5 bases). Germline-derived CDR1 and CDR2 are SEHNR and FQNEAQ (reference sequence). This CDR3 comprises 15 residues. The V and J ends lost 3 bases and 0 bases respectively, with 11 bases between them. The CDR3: CASSFGGIMNTEAFF. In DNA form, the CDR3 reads TGTGCCAGCAGCTTCGGGGGGATTATGAACACTGAAGCTTTCTTT.

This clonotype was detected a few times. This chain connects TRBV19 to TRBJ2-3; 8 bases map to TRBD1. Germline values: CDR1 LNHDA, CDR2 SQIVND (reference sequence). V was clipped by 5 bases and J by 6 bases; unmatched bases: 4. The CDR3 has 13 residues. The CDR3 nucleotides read TGTGCCAGTAGTTCGACAGGGGAGGATACGCAGTATTTT. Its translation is CASSSTGEDTQYF.

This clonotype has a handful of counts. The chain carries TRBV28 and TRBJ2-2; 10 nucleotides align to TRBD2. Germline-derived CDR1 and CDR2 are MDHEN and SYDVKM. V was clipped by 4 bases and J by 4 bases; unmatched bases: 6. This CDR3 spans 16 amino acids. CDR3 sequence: CASSSVRTSGTGELFF. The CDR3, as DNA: TGTGCCAGCAGTTCAGTACGGACTAGCGGCACCGGGGAGCTGTTTTTT.

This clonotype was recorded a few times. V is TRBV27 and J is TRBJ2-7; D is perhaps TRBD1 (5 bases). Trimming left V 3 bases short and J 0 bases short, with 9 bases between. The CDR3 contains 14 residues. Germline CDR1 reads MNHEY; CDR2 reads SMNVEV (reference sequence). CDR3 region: CASSFVQGSYEQYF. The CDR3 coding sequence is TGTGCCAGCAGTTTTGTTCAGGGCTCCTACGAGCAGTACTTC.

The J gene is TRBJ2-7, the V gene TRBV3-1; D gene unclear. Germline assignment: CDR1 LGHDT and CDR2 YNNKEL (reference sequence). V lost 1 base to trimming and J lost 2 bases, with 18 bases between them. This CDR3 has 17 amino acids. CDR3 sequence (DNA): TGTGCCAGCAGCCAAGCCTCAGGCCGGTTATCTCCCTACGAGCAGTACTTC. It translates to CASSQASGRLSPYEQYF.